These T cell receptor beta chains were read from a single sample in a study of breast tumors, draining lymph nodes, adjacent tissues. A single record per CDR3 protein comes from TCRdb applying MiXCR to the multiplex PCR reads. The table shows 130,000 or so distinct CDR3 sequences, with more than 20% occurring only once. The specimen was axillary lymph node tissue. The source of these receptors is a female donor with breast cancer. Some clones in this sample may be carry-over from other donors' samples. CDR3s include the opening cysteine and the closing phenylalanine or tryptophan. A D gene is named only where the DNA matches it firmly. The size of a clone is reported for some rows only, either as once, few or many, or as a class for expanded clones.

d_gene: NA; v_gene: TRBV19; abundance: many; j_gene: TRBJ2-1; CDR3aa: CASRGQGSRNEQFF; CDR3nt: TGTGCCAGTCGTGGGCAGGGGTCCCGCAATGAGCAGTTCTTC
d_gene: NA; v_gene: TRBV2; abundance: many; j_gene: TRBJ1-5; CDR3aa: CASSPGGRSNQPQHF; CDR3nt: TGTGCCAGCAGTCCGGGGGGCCGTAGCAATCAGCCCCAGCATTTT
d_gene: NA; v_gene: TRBV19; abundance: few; j_gene: TRBJ2-3; CDR3aa: CASSTGTHSTDTQYF; CDR3nt: TGTGCCAGTAGTACCGGGACGCATAGCACAGATACGCAGTATTTT
d_gene: NA; v_gene: TRBV20-1; abundance: many; j_gene: TRBJ2-7; CDR3aa: CSARLASSYEQYF; CDR3nt: TGCAGTGCTAGACTAGCGAGCTCCTACGAGCAGTACTTC
d_gene: TRBD2; v_gene: TRBV2; abundance: many; j_gene: TRBJ2-7; CDR3aa: CASLTSATDEQYF; CDR3nt: TGTGCCAGCCTGACTAGCGCGACTGACGAGCAGTACTTC
d_gene: TRBD1; v_gene: TRBV3-1; abundance: few; j_gene: TRBJ2-4; CDR3aa: CASSQSTGMVIQYF; CDR3nt: TGTGCCAGCAGCCAGTCGACAGGGATGGTCATTCAGTACTTC
d_gene: NA; v_gene: TRBV19; abundance: many; j_gene: TRBJ2-3; CDR3aa: CASSISRVSTDTQYF; CDR3nt: TGTGCCAGTAGTATCTCCAGGGTGAGCACAGATACGCAGTATTTT
d_gene: TRBD2; v_gene: TRBV4-1; abundance: many; j_gene: TRBJ2-7; CDR3aa: CASPALAGGYEQYF; CDR3nt: TGCGCCAGCCCCGCACTAGCGGGAGGCTACGAGCAGTACTTC
d_gene: NA; v_gene: TRBV5-1; abundance: NA; j_gene: TRBJ2-5; CDR3aa: CASSLGGAREAQYF; CDR3nt: TGCGCCAGCAGCTTGGGGGGGGCGCGAGAGGCCCAGTACTTC
d_gene: TRBD1; v_gene: TRBV6-5; abundance: many; j_gene: TRBJ2-7; CDR3aa: CASKAGTGGYEQYF; CDR3nt: TGTGCCAGCAAGGCCGGGACAGGGGGTTACGAGCAGTACTTC
d_gene: NA; v_gene: TRBV10-2; abundance: many; j_gene: TRBJ1-6; CDR3aa: CASSETALSSYNSPLHF; CDR3nt: TGCGCCAGCAGTGAGACTGCGCTTAGCTCCTATAATTCACCCCTCCACTTT
d_gene: TRBD1; v_gene: TRBV28; abundance: many; j_gene: TRBJ2-7; CDR3aa: CASSQGTGGVPYEQYF; CDR3nt: TGTGCCAGCAGCCAGGGGACAGGGGGTGTCCCATACGAGCAGTACTTC
d_gene: TRBD2; v_gene: TRBV28; abundance: many; j_gene: TRBJ2-3; CDR3aa: CASTGMGLADTDTQYF; CDR3nt: TGTGCCAGCACCGGGATGGGGCTAGCGGACACAGATACGCAGTATTTT
d_gene: NA; v_gene: TRBV28; abundance: NA; j_gene: TRBJ2-5; CDR3aa: CASSLLGVTQYF; CDR3nt: TGTGCCAGCAGTTTATTGGGGGTGACCCAGTACTTC
d_gene: NA; v_gene: TRBV6-1; abundance: NA; j_gene: TRBJ2-5; CDR3aa: CASSEEGGGYQETQYF; CDR3nt: TGTGCCAGCAGTGAAGAGGGAGGAGGGTACCAAGAGACCCAGTACTTC
d_gene: TRBD2; v_gene: TRBV28; abundance: NA; j_gene: TRBJ2-5; CDR3aa: CASTPEGLAGGSGETQYF; CDR3nt: TGTGCCAGCACCCCTGAGGGACTAGCGGGAGGGTCAGGAGAGACCCAGTACTTC
d_gene: TRBD1; v_gene: TRBV6-2/TRBV6-3; abundance: NA; j_gene: TRBJ1-3; CDR3aa: CATSRDRGRSSGNTIYF; CDR3nt: TGTGCCACCTCCCGGGACAGAGGTAGGAGCTCTGGAAACACCATATATTTT
d_gene: NA; v_gene: TRBV6-6; abundance: many; j_gene: TRBJ2-1; CDR3aa: CASSPLVPYNEQFF; CDR3nt: TGTGCCAGCAGCCCTTTGGTTCCCTACAATGAGCAGTTCTTC
d_gene: NA; v_gene: TRBV4-3; abundance: many; j_gene: TRBJ2-1; CDR3aa: CASSQVSLPPYNEQFF; CDR3nt: TGCGCCAGCAGCCAAGTAAGCCTCCCCCCCTACAATGAGCAGTTCTTC
d_gene: TRBD2; v_gene: TRBV28; abundance: NA; j_gene: TRBJ2-7; CDR3aa: CASSPRRSSGTYEQYF; CDR3nt: TGTGCCAGCAGCCCACGAAGGAGTAGCGGGACCTACGAGCAGTACTTC
d_gene: NA; v_gene: TRBV2; abundance: many; j_gene: TRBJ1-2; CDR3aa: CASSYTLIRIRLNYGYTF; CDR3nt: TGTGCCAGCAGTTACACTCTTATTCGAATCAGGCTTAACTATGGCTACACCTTC
d_gene: NA; v_gene: TRBV28; abundance: few; j_gene: TRBJ1-4; CDR3aa: CASSSEGGATNEKLFF; CDR3nt: TGTGCCAGCAGTTCCGAGGGGGGAGCAACTAATGAAAAACTGTTTTTT
d_gene: TRBD1; v_gene: TRBV10-1; abundance: NA; j_gene: TRBJ1-5; CDR3aa: CASSEGGGQGSFQPQHF; CDR3nt: TGCGCCAGCAGTGAGGGGGGGGGACAGGGGTCCTTTCAGCCCCAGCATTTT
d_gene: TRBD1; v_gene: TRBV10-3; abundance: many; j_gene: TRBJ2-7; CDR3aa: CAISVDRGYEQYF; CDR3nt: TGTGCCATCAGTGTGGACAGGGGCTACGAGCAGTACTTC
d_gene: TRBD1; v_gene: TRBV20-1; abundance: many; j_gene: TRBJ2-3; CDR3aa: CSARDVRDSRTDTQYF; CDR3nt: TGCAGTGCTAGAGATGTTAGGGACAGCCGGACGGATACGCAGTATTTT
d_gene: NA; v_gene: TRBV20-1; abundance: many; j_gene: TRBJ1-3; CDR3aa: CSASKDRSSGNTIYF; CDR3nt: TGCAGTGCTAGTAAGGACCGAAGCTCTGGAAACACCATATATTTT
d_gene: TRBD1; v_gene: TRBV5-4; abundance: many; j_gene: TRBJ1-2; CDR3aa: CASSDRQGAYGYTF; CDR3nt: TGTGCCAGCAGCGATCGACAGGGGGCCTATGGCTACACCTTC
d_gene: TRBD1; v_gene: TRBV5-1; abundance: many; j_gene: TRBJ2-2; CDR3aa: CASKRDSNTGELFF; CDR3nt: TGCGCCAGCAAACGGGACAGCAACACCGGGGAGCTGTTTTTT
d_gene: NA; v_gene: TRBV20-1; abundance: many; j_gene: TRBJ1-6; CDR3aa: CSARVSDNSPLHF; CDR3nt: TGCAGTGCTAGAGTTAGTGATAATTCACCCCTCCACTTT
d_gene: TRBD2; v_gene: TRBV10-3; abundance: many; j_gene: TRBJ2-7; CDR3aa: CATLGGGYEQYF; CDR3nt: TGTGCCACCTTGGGGGGGGGTTACGAGCAGTACTTC
d_gene: NA; v_gene: TRBV11-2; abundance: NA; j_gene: TRBJ2-7; CDR3aa: CASSLDGGGADEQYF; CDR3nt: TGTGCCAGCAGCTTAGATGGAGGGGGGGCGGACGAGCAGTACTTC
d_gene: NA; v_gene: TRBV4-3; abundance: many; j_gene: TRBJ2-1; CDR3aa: CASSQRRERNEQFF; CDR3nt: TGCGCCAGCAGCCAACGGAGGGAGAGGAATGAGCAGTTCTTC
d_gene: NA; v_gene: TRBV12-3/TRBV12-4; abundance: many; j_gene: TRBJ2-7; CDR3aa: CASSSGKGSYEQYF; CDR3nt: TGTGCCAGCAGTTCCGGGAAGGGTTCCTACGAGCAGTACTTC
d_gene: NA; v_gene: TRBV12-3/TRBV12-4; abundance: many; j_gene: TRBJ2-5; CDR3aa: CASSLGPPPGTQYF; CDR3nt: TGTGCCAGCAGTTTGGGCCCACCTCCGGGGACCCAGTACTTC
d_gene: TRBD1; v_gene: TRBV15; abundance: many; j_gene: TRBJ1-4; CDR3aa: CATSRQGQGDEKLFF; CDR3nt: TGTGCCACCAGCAGACAGGGACAGGGGGATGAAAAACTGTTTTTT
d_gene: NA; v_gene: TRBV6-5; abundance: many; j_gene: TRBJ1-5; CDR3aa: CASSRRRGGNQPQHF; CDR3nt: TGTGCCAGCAGTCGGCGCAGGGGAGGCAATCAGCCCCAGCATTTT
d_gene: TRBD2; v_gene: TRBV5-1; abundance: many; j_gene: TRBJ2-1; CDR3aa: CASSFRGGLAGGEQFF; CDR3nt: TGCGCCAGCAGCTTTCGGGGGGGACTAGCAGGAGGTGAGCAGTTCTTC
d_gene: TRBD1; v_gene: TRBV7-2; abundance: many; j_gene: TRBJ1-2; CDR3aa: CASSSPRRGRAGYTF; CDR3nt: TGTGCCAGCAGCTCCCCCAGGAGGGGGCGCGCTGGCTACACCTTC
d_gene: TRBD2; v_gene: TRBV20-1; abundance: many; j_gene: TRBJ2-7; CDR3aa: CSARDPGGAWAYEQYF; CDR3nt: TGCAGTGCTAGAGACCCGGGGGGGGCGTGGGCCTACGAGCAGTACTTC
d_gene: NA; v_gene: TRBV7-2; abundance: many; j_gene: TRBJ2-5; CDR3aa: CASSLSSPRSAAQETQYF; CDR3nt: TGTGCCAGCAGCTTAAGTTCCCCGCGGTCAGCGGCCCAAGAGACCCAGTACTTC
d_gene: TRBD1; v_gene: TRBV9; abundance: many; j_gene: TRBJ2-2; CDR3aa: CASSVGRGPGELFF; CDR3nt: TGTGCCAGCAGCGTGGGAAGGGGGCCCGGGGAGCTGTTTTTT
d_gene: NA; v_gene: TRBV29-1; abundance: NA; j_gene: TRBJ2-1; CDR3aa: CSVGGGAEQFF; CDR3nt: TGCAGCGTTGGGGGGGGCGCTGAGCAGTTCTTC
d_gene: TRBD2; v_gene: TRBV20-1; abundance: many; j_gene: TRBJ2-7; CDR3aa: CSAALGTSAYEQYF; CDR3nt: TGCAGTGCTGCCCTCGGGACTAGCGCGTACGAGCAGTACTTC